Here is one T cell receptor (beta chain) with its context. Its antigen is as yet unknown. RNA transcripts served as the template for amplifying TCR beta CDR3 regions. The primer set for the first-round RT-PCR of the TCR CDR3 was HTBI. TCRdb used MiXCR to reprocess the multiplex PCR reads, holding one entry per CDR3 protein. The repertoire holds about 480,000 distinct CDR3 sequences, approximately 23% seen once, with under 55% in the top ten. There are 13 residues in the CDR3. Trimming shortened V by 10 bases and J by 5 bases, and 15 bases separated the two germline ends. Germline values: CDR1 MNHNS, CDR2 SASEGT. This specimen comes from a study of T cells in Graves' hyperthyroidism and ophthalmopathy. Overall study findings and caveats: Also found in blood were most expanded thyroid clonotypes above 0.001.

Sample: blood. The sequence came from a woman between 65 and 79 years old with Graves' ophthalmopathy. This chain links TRBV6-1 with TRBJ1-5, with D maybe TRBD1 (5 bases). The CDR3 sequence is CAISPGGYQPQHF. The CDR3 DNA reads as TGTGCCATCTCGCCCGGGGGGTATCAGCCCCAGCATTTT.